This entry lists 22 T cell receptor beta chains sequenced from one sample in a study of technical replicates of blood from a handful of donors. Method: immunoSEQ multiplex PCR; TCRdb's copy keeps in-frame clones and lacks some. The sample lists 70,000 or so clones; almost 99% were seen once. The source material was T cells isolated from PBMCs. Receptors originate from a human donor in good health.

V is TRBV5-1 and J is TRBJ1-1; TRBD1 might be the D (5 bases). Germline CDR1 reads SGHRS; CDR2 reads YFSETQ. The CDR3 spans 17 residues. V shed 0 bases and J shed 1 base, with 16 bases lying between them. The CDR3 nucleotides read TGCGCCAGCAGCTTGGCCGTAGGGGCCAATACGAACACTGAAGCTTTCTTT. Its translation: CASSLAVGANTNTEAFF.

The chain recombines TRBV27 with TRBJ1-4; 9 bases map to TRBD1. V lost 5 bases, J lost 5 bases, and 9 bases stayed unmatched. The CDR3 is 16 amino acids. Germline assignment: CDR1 MNHEY and CDR2 SMNVEV (reference sequence). CDR3 protein: CASSPGAGTGNEKLFF. The CDR3 region has the DNA TGTGCCAGCAGTCCAGGGGCCGGGACAGGGAATGAAAAACTGTTTTTT.

The DNA for the CDR3 is TGCGCCAGCAGCCACCTCTCCGCGGGGGGCACAGATACGCAGTATTTT. Translation gives CASSHLSAGGTDTQYF. J is TRBJ2-3 and V is TRBV4-3; 7 bases line up with TRBD2. CDR1 and CDR2 from the germline V gene are LGHNA and YSLEER. This CDR3 spans 16 amino acids. V was pared by 3 bases and J by 1 base, with 7 bases of the junction left unmatched.

V is TRBV11-3 and J is TRBJ2-1; 10 bases are shared with TRBD1. Germline V gives CDR1 SGHNT, CDR2 YENEEA. This CDR3 comprises 15 residues. Trimming at V came to 4 bases and at J to 4 bases, leaving 4 bases not matched to a gene. The CDR3 loop is CASSSRDRGYNEQFF. CDR3 nucleotides: TGTGCCAGCAGCTCCCGGGACAGGGGATACAATGAGCAGTTCTTC.

J is TRBJ2-2 and V is TRBV2, with D unresolved. Trimming removed 8 bases at V and 5 bases at J, with 12 bases between. Per germline, CDR1 SNHLY and CDR2 FYNNEI. There are 13 residues in the CDR3. The CDR3 loop reads CASLLDVTGELFF. DNA of the CDR3: TGTGCCAGCCTGCTAGACGTAACCGGGGAGCTGTTTTTT.

This chain joins TRBV7-6 and TRBJ1-4; no clear D. Germline V gene data show CDR1 as SGHVS and CDR2 as FNYEAQ. The CDR3 is 14 amino acids. The V end lost 6 bases, the J end lost 7 bases, and 15 bases lay between the germline ends. CDR3 residues: CASSPGSQAEKLFF. In DNA, the CDR3 is TGTGCCAGCAGTCCCGGGTCCCAAGCTGAAAAACTGTTTTTT.

The chain employs TRBV6-1 and TRBJ2-5, with TRBD1 identical over 9 bases. The J segment lost 5 bases and the V segment lost 8 bases, leaving 9 bases of the junction unmatched. The germline gives CDR1 MNHNS, CDR2 SASEGT. The CDR3 is 14 amino acids. CDR3 region: CASGRTGAYETQYF. As DNA, the CDR3 is TGTGCCAGCGGGAGGACAGGGGCGTATGAGACCCAGTACTTC.

V usage is TRBV11-1 and J usage is TRBJ2-1, with 8 bases matching TRBD1. Germline trimming cut 0 bases from V and 7 bases from J; bases unmatched to any gene: 14. The CDR3 is made up of 18 amino acids. The germline CDR1 and CDR2 sequences are SGHAT and FQDESV (reference sequence). CDR3 sequence (DNA): TGTGCCAGCAGCTTAGCGGGTCCCTATTCCACAGGGGGAAATGAGCAGTTCTTC. Its translation: CASSLAGPYSTGGNEQFF.

The chain couples TRBV9 to TRBJ2-1; D perhaps matches TRBD1 (6 bases). V lost 2 bases to trimming and J lost 3 bases, with 12 bases between them. Germline-derived CDR1 and CDR2 are SGDLS and YYNGEE. The CDR3 has 15 residues. CDR3 in amino acids: CASSVTGSDYNEQFF. The DNA for the CDR3 is TGTGCCAGCAGCGTTACAGGGTCCGACTACAATGAGCAGTTCTTC.

The J gene is TRBJ2-7, the V gene TRBV21-1; the D call TRBD1 from the table was never checked on the DNA. TRBV21-1 constitutes a pseudogene. The CDR3 totals 13 residues. CDR3 in amino acids: CASNPGQGHEQYF. The CDR3 DNA sequence: TGTGCCAGCAACCCGGGACAGGGCCACGAGCAGTACTTC.

The chain carries TRBV19 and TRBJ2-2, with 10 bases fitting TRBD2. The CDR3 contains 16 residues. The V gene end was trimmed by 6 bases and the J gene end by 0 bases; junction bases not matched to a gene: 4. From germline, CDR1 is LNHDA and CDR2 SQIVND (reference sequence). Here the CDR3 DNA reads TGTGCCAGTAGACCAGGACTAGCGGCGAACACCGGGGAGCTGTTTTTT. This sequence encodes CASRPGLAANTGELFF.

The chain carries TRBV12-5 and TRBJ2-1, with a weak D call TRBD1 (5 bases). The germline V gene has CDR1 LGHNT and CDR2 FRNRAP. Trimming stripped 3 bases from V and 6 bases from J, with 9 bases between. This CDR3 spans 13 amino acids. The DNA of the CDR3 is TGTGCTAGTGGTTTAAAACAGGCCAATGAGCAGTTCTTC. It yields the protein CASGLKQANEQFF. Based on the CDR3 plus reference TRBV12-5 and TRBJ2-1, the full variable domain is DARVTQTPRHKVTEMGQEVTMRCQPILGHNTVFWYRQTMMQGLELLAYFRNRAPLDDSGMPKDRFSAEMPDATLATLKIQPSEPRDSAVYFCASGLKQANEQFFGPGTRLTVL.

This chain joins TRBV29-1 and TRBJ1-1, with D tentatively TRBD1 (5 bases). CDR1 SQVTM and CDR2 ANQGSEA come from the germline V gene. This CDR3 contains 14 residues. Between the trimmed V and J ends, which lost 4 bases and 0 bases, there was a span of 12 bases. In nucleotides, the CDR3 is TGCAGCGTTGGCGCAGGGATAATGAACACTGAAGCTTTCTTT. This encodes CSVGAGIMNTEAFF.

This chain connects TRBV2 to TRBJ1-2; D possibly corresponds to TRBD1 (5 bases). The germline CDR1 and CDR2 sequences are SNHLY and FYNNEI. V lost 9 bases and J 7 bases, leaving 21 bases between the germline ends. The CDR3 length is 14 residues. Here the CDR3 reads CARGEESQFRGYTF. The CDR3 DNA follows: TGTGCCAGAGGGGAGGAGTCCCAATTTCGTGGCTACACCTTC.

The rearrangement links TRBV28 to TRBJ2-3; the D is unclear. The CDR3 runs to 13 residues. V lost 2 bases, J lost 3 bases, and 6 bases lay in between. CDR1 and CDR2 (germline): MDHEN, SYDVKM. The CDR3 sequence is CASSLGQTDTQYF. The CDR3 DNA sequence: TGTGCCAGCAGTTTAGGCCAGACAGATACGCAGTATTTT.

The rearrangement links TRBV6-1 to TRBJ1-1; 8 bases are shared with TRBD1. The CDR3 length is 14 residues. Unmatched junction bases numbered 8, after V lost 7 bases and J lost 4 bases. CDR1 MNHNS and CDR2 SASEGT come from the germline V gene. This chain's CDR3 is CASTATGASTEAFF. In DNA form, the CDR3 reads TGTGCCAGCACCGCGACAGGGGCATCCACTGAAGCTTTCTTT.

V gene TRBV2 combines with J gene TRBJ2-7, with D maybe TRBD1 (6 bases). The ends were cut back, 2 bases at V and 0 bases at J, with 11 bases in the middle. CDR3 length: 15 residues. From germline, CDR1 is SNHLY and CDR2 FYNNEI. For the CDR3, the DNA is TGTGCCAGCAGTGAAAACACGGACAGCTCCTACGAGCAGTACTTC. Protein sequence: CASSENTDSSYEQYF.

V gene TRBV6-6 combines with J gene TRBJ1-5; possibly TRBD1 for D (5 bases). V lost 7 bases to trimming and J lost 7 bases, with 14 bases between them. CDR3 length equals 13 residues. Germline values: CDR1 MNHNY, CDR2 SVGAGI (reference sequence). The CDR3 loop reads CASTGAGSQPQHF. DNA for the CDR3: TGTGCCAGCACGGGAGCAGGGTCCCAGCCCCAGCATTTT.

V gene TRBV27 combines with J gene TRBJ1-5; D is unresolved. The germline V and J ends were trimmed by 0 bases and 6 bases, with 9 bases remaining between them. The CDR3 is 14 residues long. Germline V lookup: CDR1 MNHEY, CDR2 SMNVEV (reference sequence). The CDR3 sequence is CASSLSLVGQPQHF. In DNA form, the CDR3 reads TGTGCCAGCAGTTTATCCCTAGTAGGTCAGCCCCAGCATTTT.

J is TRBJ2-5 and V is TRBV4-2, with D possibly being TRBD2 (5 bases). CDR3 length equals 14 residues. Between the trimmed V and J ends, which lost 1 base and 5 bases, there was a span of 11 bases. CDR1 is LGHNA and CDR2 is YNFKEQ in the germline V gene. The CDR3: CASSQGREAETQYF. The DNA of the CDR3 is TGTGCCAGCAGCCAAGGTCGGGAAGCTGAGACCCAGTACTTC.

The CDR3 loop is CASSLELALNNEQFF. CDR3 bases: TGCGCCAGCAGCTTGGAACTAGCGCTTAACAATGAGCAGTTCTTC. This rearrangement joins TRBV5-1 to TRBJ2-1; 7 bases agree with TRBD2. This CDR3 spans 15 amino acids. The germline gives CDR1 SGHRS, CDR2 YFSETQ. V dropped 0 bases and J dropped 5; count of bases not matched to a gene: 5.

The chain carries TRBV6-5 and TRBJ1-2, with D uncertain. The CDR3 covers 13 residues. V gave up 2 bases and J gave up 7 bases, with 11 bases separating them. Germline-derived CDR1 and CDR2 are MNHEY and SVGAGI. The CDR3, as DNA: TGTGCCAGCAGTTACGTGGGAGATGCTGGCTACACCTTC. As protein: CASSYVGDAGYTF.